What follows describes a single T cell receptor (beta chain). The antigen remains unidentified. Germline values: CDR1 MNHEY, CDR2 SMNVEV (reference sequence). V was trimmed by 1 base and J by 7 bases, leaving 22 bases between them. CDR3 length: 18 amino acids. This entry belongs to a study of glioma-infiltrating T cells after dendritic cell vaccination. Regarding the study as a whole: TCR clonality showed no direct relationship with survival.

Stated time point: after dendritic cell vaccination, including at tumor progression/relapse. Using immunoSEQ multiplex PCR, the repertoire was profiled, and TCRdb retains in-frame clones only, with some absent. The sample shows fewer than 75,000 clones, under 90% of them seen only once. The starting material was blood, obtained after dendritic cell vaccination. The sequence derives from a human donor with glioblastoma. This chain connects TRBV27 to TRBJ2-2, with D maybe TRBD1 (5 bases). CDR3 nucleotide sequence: TGTGCCAGCAGTTTATTCCAGTCACAACGGCAGGGTAGCGGGGAGCTGTTTTTT. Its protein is CASSLFQSQRQGSGELFF.